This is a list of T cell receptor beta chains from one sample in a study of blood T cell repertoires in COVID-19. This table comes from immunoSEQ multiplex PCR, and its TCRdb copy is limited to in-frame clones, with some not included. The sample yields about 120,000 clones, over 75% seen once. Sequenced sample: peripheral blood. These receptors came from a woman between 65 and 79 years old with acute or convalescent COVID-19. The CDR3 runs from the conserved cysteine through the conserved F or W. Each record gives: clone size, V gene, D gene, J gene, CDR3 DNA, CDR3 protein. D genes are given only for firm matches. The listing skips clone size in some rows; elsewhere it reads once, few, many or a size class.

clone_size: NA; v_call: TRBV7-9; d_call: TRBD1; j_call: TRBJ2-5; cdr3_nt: TGTGCCAGCACCAAGGCAGGGGGTGGCAAGGGGGAGACCCAGTACTTC; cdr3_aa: CASTKAGGGKGETQYF
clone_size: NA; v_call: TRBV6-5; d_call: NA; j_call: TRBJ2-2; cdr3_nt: TGTGCCAGCAGTTCTAACACCGGGGAGCTGTTTTTT; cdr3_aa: CASSSNTGELFF
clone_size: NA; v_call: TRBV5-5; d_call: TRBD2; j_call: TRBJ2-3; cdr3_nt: TGTGCCAGCAGACTCGCTCCGACTAGCGGGGCTCCCGGTACGCAGTATTTT; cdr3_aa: CASRLAPTSGAPGTQYF
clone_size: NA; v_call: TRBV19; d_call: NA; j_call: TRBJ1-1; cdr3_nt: TGTGCCAGTAGCCTACAGGATCAGAACACTGAAGCTTTCTTT; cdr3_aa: CASSLQDQNTEAFF
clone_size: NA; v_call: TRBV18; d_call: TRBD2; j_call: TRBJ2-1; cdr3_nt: TGTGCCAGCTCCCTACTAGCGCCCCAGCAGTTCTTC; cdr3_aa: CASSLLAPQQFF
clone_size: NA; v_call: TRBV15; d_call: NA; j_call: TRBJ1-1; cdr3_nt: TGTGCCACCAGCTCTCGAGGCCACACTGAAGCTTTCTTT; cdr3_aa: CATSSRGHTEAFF
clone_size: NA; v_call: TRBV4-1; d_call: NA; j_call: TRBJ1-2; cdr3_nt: TGCGCCAGCAGCCAGACAGGTTCGTACAACTATGGCTACACCTTC; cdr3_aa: CASSQTGSYNYGYTF
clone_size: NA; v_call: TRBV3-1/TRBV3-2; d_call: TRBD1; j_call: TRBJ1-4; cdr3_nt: TGTGCCAGCAGCCAACAAACAGGGGTAAATGAAAAACTGTTTTTT; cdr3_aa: CASSQQTGVNEKLFF
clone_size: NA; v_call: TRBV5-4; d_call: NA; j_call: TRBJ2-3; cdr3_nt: TGTGCCAGCAGCTACGACAGGTCCATTAGTGATACGCAGTATTTT; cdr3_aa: CASSYDRSISDTQYF
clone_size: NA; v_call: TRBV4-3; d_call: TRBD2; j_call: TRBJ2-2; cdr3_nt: TGCGCCAGCAGCCATATCGGGACTAGCGGGTGGACCGGGGAGCTGTTTTTT; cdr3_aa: CASSHIGTSGWTGELFF
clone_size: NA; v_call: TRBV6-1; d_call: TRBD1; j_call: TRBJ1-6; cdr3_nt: TGTGCCAGCAGTGAAAGACAGGGGGATAATTCACCCCTCCACTTT; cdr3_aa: CASSERQGDNSPLHF
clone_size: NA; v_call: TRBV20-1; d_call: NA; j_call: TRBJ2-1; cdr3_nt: TGCAGTGCTAGTCGGGACAACTACAATGAGCAGTTCTTC; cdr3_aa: CSASRDNYNEQFF
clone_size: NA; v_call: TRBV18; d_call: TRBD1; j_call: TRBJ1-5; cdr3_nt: TGTGCCAGCTCACCAGGGGGACAGGAGGACAATCAGCCCCAGCATTTT; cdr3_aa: CASSPGGQEDNQPQHF
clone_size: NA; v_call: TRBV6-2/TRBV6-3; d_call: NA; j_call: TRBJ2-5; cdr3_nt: TGTGCCAGCAGCCCCGGACACCGAGAGACCCAGTACTTC; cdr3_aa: CASSPGHRETQYF
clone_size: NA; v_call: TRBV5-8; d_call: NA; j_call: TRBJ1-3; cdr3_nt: TGTGCCAGCAGCTTGGGGGCCGTCTCTGGAAACACCATATATTTT; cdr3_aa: CASSLGAVSGNTIYF
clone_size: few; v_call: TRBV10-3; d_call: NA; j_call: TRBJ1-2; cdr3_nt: TGTGCCATCAGCCAAGGGGGTCGTAATGGCTACACCTTC; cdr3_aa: CAISQGGRNGYTF
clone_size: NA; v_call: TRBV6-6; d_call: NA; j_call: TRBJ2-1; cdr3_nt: TGTGCCAGCAGTTCTGCTAGCAATGAGCAGTTCTTC; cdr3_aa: CASSSASNEQFF
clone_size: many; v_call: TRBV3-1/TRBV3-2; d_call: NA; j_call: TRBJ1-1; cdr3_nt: TGTGCCAGCAGCCCAAAGGGGGTCATGAACACTGAAGCTTTCTTT; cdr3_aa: CASSPKGVMNTEAFF
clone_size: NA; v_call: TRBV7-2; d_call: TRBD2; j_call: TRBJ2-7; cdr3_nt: TGTGCCAGCAGCCCGACTAGCGGGCTCTCCTACGAGCAGTACTTC; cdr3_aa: CASSPTSGLSYEQYF
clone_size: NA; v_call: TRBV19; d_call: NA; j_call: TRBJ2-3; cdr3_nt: TGTGCCAGTAGTCCACAGACAGATACGCAGTATTTT; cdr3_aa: CASSPQTDTQYF
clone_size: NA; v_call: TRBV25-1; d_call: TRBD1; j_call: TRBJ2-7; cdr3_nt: TGTGCCAGCAGTGAGGAGGGACAGGGCGAGCGGGTATCCTACGAGCAGTACTTC; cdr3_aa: CASSEEGQGERVSYEQYF
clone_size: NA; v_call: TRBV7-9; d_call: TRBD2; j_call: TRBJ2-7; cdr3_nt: TGTGCCAGCAGCTTAGGGGTACTAGCGGACGAGCAGTACTTC; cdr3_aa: CASSLGVLADEQYF
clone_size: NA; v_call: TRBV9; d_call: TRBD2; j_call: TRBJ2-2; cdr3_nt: TGTGCCAGCAGCGTAGGGGATAGCGGGACCGGGGAGCTGTTTTTT; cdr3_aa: CASSVGDSGTGELFF
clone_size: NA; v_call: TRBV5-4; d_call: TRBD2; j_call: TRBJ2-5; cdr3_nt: TGTGCCAGCGGCCGCGGGGGCCAAGAGACCCAGTACTTC; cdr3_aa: CASGRGGQETQYF
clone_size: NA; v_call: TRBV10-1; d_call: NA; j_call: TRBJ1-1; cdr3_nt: TGCGCCAGCAGTTGGGGCCCAATGAACACTGAAGCTTTCTTT; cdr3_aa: CASSWGPMNTEAFF
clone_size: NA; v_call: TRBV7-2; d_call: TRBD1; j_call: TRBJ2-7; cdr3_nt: TGTGCCAGCAGTGGGTCAGGGGGTATCGACGAGCAGTACTTC; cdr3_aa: CASSGSGGIDEQYF
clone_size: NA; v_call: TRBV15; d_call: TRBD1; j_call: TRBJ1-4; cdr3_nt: TGTGCCACCAGCGCCACCGGGACAGGGAATGAAAAACTGTTTTTT; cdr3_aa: CATSATGTGNEKLFF
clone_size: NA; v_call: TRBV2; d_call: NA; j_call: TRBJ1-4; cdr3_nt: TGTGCCAGCAGTCCGGCGGGGGCGCGGAATGAAAAACTGTTTTTT; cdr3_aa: CASSPAGARNEKLFF
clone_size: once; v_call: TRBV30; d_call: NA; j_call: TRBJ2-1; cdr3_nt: TGTGCCTGGAGTGCGGGGGTCGGCTCCTACAATGAGCAGTTCTTC; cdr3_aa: CAWSAGVGSYNEQFF
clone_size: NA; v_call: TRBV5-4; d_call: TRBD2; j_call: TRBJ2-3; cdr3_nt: TGTGCCAGCAGCTTAGCGGGGAGCACAGATACGCAGTATTTT; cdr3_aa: CASSLAGSTDTQYF
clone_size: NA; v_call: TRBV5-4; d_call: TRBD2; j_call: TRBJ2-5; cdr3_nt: TGTGCCAGCAGCTTGGAGGTAGCGGGGGGCCAAGAGACCCAGTACTTC; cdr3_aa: CASSLEVAGGQETQYF
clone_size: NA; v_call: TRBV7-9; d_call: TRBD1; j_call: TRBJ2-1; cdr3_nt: TGTGCCAGCAGCCCCCAAGTGTGGTACAGGGGGCAGGACAATGAGCAGTTCTTC; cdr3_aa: CASSPQVWYRGQDNEQFF
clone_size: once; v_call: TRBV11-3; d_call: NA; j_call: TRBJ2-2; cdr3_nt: TGTGCCAGCAGCTTTGATCTAGGGGAGCTGTTTTTT; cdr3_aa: CASSFDLGELFF
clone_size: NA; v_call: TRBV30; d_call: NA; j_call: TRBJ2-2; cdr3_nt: TGTGCCTCCAGGAGGGATGAACTCGGGGAGCTGTTTTTT; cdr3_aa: CASRRDELGELFF
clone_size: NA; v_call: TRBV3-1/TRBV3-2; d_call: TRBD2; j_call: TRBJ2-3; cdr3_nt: TGTGCCAGCAGGCGCCGGGGGGGCACAGATACGCAGTATTTT; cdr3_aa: CASRRRGGTDTQYF
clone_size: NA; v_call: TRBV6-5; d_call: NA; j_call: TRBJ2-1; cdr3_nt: TGTGCCAGCAGTTCGATTTCGGGGAAGCAGTTCTTC; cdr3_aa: CASSSISGKQFF
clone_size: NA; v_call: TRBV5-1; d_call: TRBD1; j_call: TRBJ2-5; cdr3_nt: TGCGCCAGCAGCTCCCTCGGGACAGCCCAAGAGACCCAGTACTTC; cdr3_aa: CASSSLGTAQETQYF
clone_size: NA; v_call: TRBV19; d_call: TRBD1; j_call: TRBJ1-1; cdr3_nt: TGTGCCAGTACCAATGCAGGGGGCGCGTCCACTGAAGCTTTCTTT; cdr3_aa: CASTNAGGASTEAFF
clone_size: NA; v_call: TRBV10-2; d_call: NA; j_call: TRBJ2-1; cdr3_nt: TGCGCCAGCAGTGGGCCTACAGCAGCTAGGGGTCGGAATGAGCAGTTCTTC; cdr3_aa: CASSGPTAARGRNEQFF
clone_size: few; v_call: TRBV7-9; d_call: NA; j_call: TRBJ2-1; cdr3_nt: TGTGCCAGCAGCTTAAATACAGGGAGCTCCTACAATGAGCAGTTCTTC; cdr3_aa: CASSLNTGSSYNEQFF
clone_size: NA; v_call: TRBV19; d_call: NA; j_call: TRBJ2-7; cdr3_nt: TGTGCCAGTAGTCCCGGCTACGAGCAGTACTTC; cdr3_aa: CASSPGYEQYF
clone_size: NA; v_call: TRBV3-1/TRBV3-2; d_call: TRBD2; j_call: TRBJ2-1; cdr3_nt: TGTGCCAGCAGCCAGGGACTAGCGGGGGGGCCGTTAGCTGAGCAGTTCTTC; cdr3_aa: CASSQGLAGGPLAEQFF